A single sample gave rise to the 4 T cell receptor beta chains below, sequenced in a study of T cell responses to AZD1222 COVID-19 vaccine. The table came from immunoSEQ multiplex PCR; TCRdb's copy has only in-frame clones and leaves some out. This table holds tens of thousands of clones, less than 90% found once. The sequencing used peripheral blood, collected on day 0 of AZD1222 vaccination. The receptors here all came from an adult in good health.

V is TRBV24-1 and J is TRBJ2-3; tentative D call: TRBD1 (5 bases). The CDR3 sequence is 14 residues long. In germline, CDR1 is KGHDR, CDR2 SFDVKD. V lost 3 bases and J lost 3, with 9 bases in between. The CDR3 nucleotides are TGTGCCACCAGTGATGCTAGACAGACAGATACGCAGTATTTT. It encodes CATSDARQTDTQYF.

The genes are TRBV28 and TRBJ1-1; no reliable D call. V was clipped by 4 bases and J by 0 bases, with 6 bases between them. This CDR3 region has 13 residues. Germline-derived CDR1 and CDR2 are MDHEN and SYDVKM. DNA of the CDR3: TGTGCCAGCAGTTCCCCAGTGAACACTGAAGCTTTCTTT. It encodes CASSSPVNTEAFF.

The chain joins TRBV2 to TRBJ1-2, with a tentative D call TRBD1 (5 bases). CDR1 is SNHLY, CDR2 FYNNEI, per germline. Trimming pared 8 bases from V and 4 bases from J, leaving 8 bases between. This CDR3 is built from 11 residues. The CDR3 DNA reads TGTGCCAGCGGAGACAGCTATGGCTACACCTTC. Translated: CASGDSYGYTF.

V gene TRBV6-5 combines with J gene TRBJ1-2; TRBD1 is a possible D gene (6 bases). This CDR3 comprises 15 residues. CDR1 is MNHEY, CDR2 SVGAGI, per germline. V dropped 2 bases and J dropped 6 bases, with 16 bases sitting between them. The CDR3 spells CASSYASNRENGYTF. Written as DNA, the CDR3 is TGTGCCAGCAGTTACGCCTCAAACAGGGAAAATGGCTACACCTTC.